This TCR beta chain was observed in a study of CD8 T cells in ankylosing spondylitis. Study-wide results and caveats: Disease-linked clones were found to be CD8+ and relatively rare in peripheral blood. Made up of eight or nine highly homologous variants, a TCR beta motif appeared characteristic of ankylosing spondylitis blood. Reports say disease-linked clones showed up significantly more in matched ankylosing spondylitis synovial fluid.

Preparation of TCR beta libraries was done by quantitative 5'-RACE with molecular barcodes. TCRdb processed the 5' RACE reads anew with MiXCR; each CDR3 protein has one entry. Of around 25,000 distinct CDR3 sequences in the sample, approximately 13% are singletons; the top ten hold 30% to 45%. V lost 0 bases and J lost 5, with 10 bases in between. Germline CDR1 is LNHNV and CDR2 is YYDKDF (reference sequence). The CDR3 totals 14 residues. In this sample, this clonotype turned up many times. Its specificity is not known. This receptor was obtained from a male donor with ankylosing spondylitis or in good health (not recorded which). Sequencing was done on a sample of blood. V is TRBV15 and J is TRBJ1-1; D is possibly TRBD1 (6 bases). CDR3 in amino acids: CATSRETGYTEAFF. The CDR3 DNA reads as TGTGCCACCAGCAGAGAAACAGGGTATACTGAAGCTTTCTTT. The complete variable domain, with remaining parts taken from reference TRBV15 and TRBJ1-1, reads DAMVIQNPRYQVTQFGKPVTLSCSQTLNHNVMYWYQQKSSQAPKLLFHYYDKDFNNEADTPDNFQSRRPNTSFCFLDIRSPGLGDTAMYLCATSRETGYTEAFFGQGTRLTVV.